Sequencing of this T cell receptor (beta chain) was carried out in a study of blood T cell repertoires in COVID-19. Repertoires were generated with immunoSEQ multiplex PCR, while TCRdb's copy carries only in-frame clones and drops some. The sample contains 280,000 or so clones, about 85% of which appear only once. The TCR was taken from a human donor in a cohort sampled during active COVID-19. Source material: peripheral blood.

CDR3: CASSSPRSREYYGYTF. The CDR3 region has the DNA TGTGCCAGCAGTTCCCCCCGGTCGAGGGAATACTATGGCTACACCTTC. This rearrangement joins TRBV5-5 to TRBJ1-2; D is ambiguous. Germline CDR1 reads SGHKS; CDR2 reads YYEKEE (reference sequence). The CDR3 is 16 residues long. The ends were cut back, 5 bases at V and 3 bases at J, with 20 bases in the middle.